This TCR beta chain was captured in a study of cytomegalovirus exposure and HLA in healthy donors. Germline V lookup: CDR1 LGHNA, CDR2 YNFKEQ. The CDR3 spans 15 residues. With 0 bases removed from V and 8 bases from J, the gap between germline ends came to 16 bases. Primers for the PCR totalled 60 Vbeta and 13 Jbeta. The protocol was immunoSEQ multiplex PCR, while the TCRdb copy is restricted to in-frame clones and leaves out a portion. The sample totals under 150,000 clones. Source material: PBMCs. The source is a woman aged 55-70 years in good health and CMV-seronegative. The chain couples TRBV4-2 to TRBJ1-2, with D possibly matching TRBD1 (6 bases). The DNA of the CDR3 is TGTGCCAGCAGCCAAGATGGACAGTTTCTATACGGCTACACCTTC. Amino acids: CASSQDGQFLYGYTF.